This TCR beta chain was sequenced for a study of T cell changes during pregnancy in multiple sclerosis. The V gene end was trimmed by 0 bases and the J gene end by 0 bases; junction bases not matched to a gene: 0. Germline CDR1 is MNHEY and CDR2 is SVGAGI. The CDR3 loop spans 15 amino acids. Only in-frame clones appear in the TCRdb table, and some are missing; sequencing was by immunoSEQ multiplex PCR. The repertoire holds 32,000 or so clones, with 89% as singletons. The TCR was taken from a female donor with multiple sclerosis, enrolled in a pregnancy study. The sample in question was CD8+ T cells from peripheral blood mononuclear cells, obtained in the second trimester of pregnancy. This rearrangement joins TRBV6-5 to TRBJ2-3; 7 bases are a match to TRBD2. The CDR3 spells CASSYSGGSTDTQYF. Written as DNA, the CDR3 is TGTGCCAGCAGTTACTCCGGGGGGAGCACAGATACGCAGTATTTT.